A selection of T cell receptor beta chains follows, all from one sample in a study of T-cell reconstitution after alpha-beta-depleted transplantation in children. TCRdb re-called the PCR reads through MiXCR, storing one row per CDR3 protein. The repertoire has about a million distinct CDR3 sequences, less than 30% of them found once; the top ten carry roughly 28%. The sample in question was PBMCs, mostly from graft donor cells, obtained 360 days after TCRalphabeta/CD19-depleted stem cell transplant. Receptors were obtained from a boy in the first two years of life who had a stem cell transplant for SCID, so the T cells may come from the graft donor. The CDR3 runs from the conserved cysteine through the conserved F or W. The order of the fields is V gene, D gene, J gene, clone size, CDR3 protein, CDR3 DNA. A D gene is named only where the DNA matches it firmly. A clone size is listed for some rows: how often the clone was seen (once, few, many), or a class if it is expanded.

TRBV29-1	NA	TRBJ1-1	few	CSAWNADTEAFF	TGCAGCGCCTGGAACGCGGACACTGAAGCTTTCTTT
TRBV7-2	TRBD2	TRBJ2-2	NA	CASSLGAGGSTGELFF	TGTGCCAGCAGCTTAGGAGCGGGGGGGAGCACCGGGGAGCTGTTTTTT
TRBV9	NA	TRBJ1-1	NA	CASSVDPTTAMNTEAFF	TGTGCCAGCAGCGTAGACCCAACGACAGCCATGAACACTGAAGCTTTCTTT
TRBV6-5	NA	TRBJ2-5	few	CASSYSGPLASAQYF	TGTGCCAGCAGTTACTCGGGACCTCTAGCGTCGGCCCAGTACTTC
TRBV5-4	NA	TRBJ2-7	few	CASSIGAGYEQYF	TGTGCCAGCAGTATTGGAGCGGGCTACGAGCAGTACTTC
TRBV3-1	NA	TRBJ1-4	NA	CASSQGYEKLFF	TGTGCCAGCAGCCAAGGGTACGAAAAACTGTTTTTT
TRBV12-3/TRBV12-4	NA	TRBJ2-7	many	CASSFGLASPSSYEQYF	TGTGCCAGCAGTTTCGGACTCGCGAGCCCAAGCTCCTACGAGCAGTACTTC
TRBV6-1	NA	TRBJ1-4	many	CASSLQGGGEKLFF	TGTGCCAGCAGTCTTCAGGGAGGGGGAGAAAAACTGTTTTTT
TRBV10-3	TRBD1	TRBJ2-5	NA	CAISEGWGQVKTQYF	TGTGCCATCAGTGAGGGCTGGGGACAGGTGAAGACCCAGTACTTC
TRBV3-1	NA	TRBJ2-7	once	CASSPRLGRRQYF	TGTGCCAGCAGCCCCCGGCTGGGGCGCCGTCAGTACTTC
TRBV25-1	NA	TRBJ1-2	once	CASSKPGTSGYTF	TGTGCCAGCAGTAAGCCCGGGACGTCGGGCTACACCTTC
TRBV7-2	NA	TRBJ2-5	NA	CASSLEGTSYETQYF	TGTGCCAGCAGCTTAGAGGGGACGAGCTATGAGACCCAGTACTTC
TRBV5-1	NA	TRBJ2-7	NA	CASSFSRDSWEQYF	TGCGCCAGCAGCTTTAGCAGGGATTCATGGGAGCAGTACTTC
TRBV7-3	NA	TRBJ2-2	few	CASSFKQTGELFF	TGTGCCAGCAGCTTTAAGCAGACCGGGGAGCTGTTTTTT
TRBV4-2	TRBD2	TRBJ2-1	few	CASSQEGAGGRDEQFF	TGTGCCAGCAGCCAAGAAGGGGCGGGGGGGCGCGATGAGCAGTTCTTC
TRBV9	NA	TRBJ1-6	NA	CASSEGGGSYNSPLHF	TGTGCCAGCAGCGAAGGCGGGGGCTCCTATAATTCACCCCTCCACTTT
TRBV20-1	NA	TRBJ2-7	many	CSARASNRVPSYEQYF	TGCAGTGCTAGAGCCTCAAACAGGGTTCCCTCCTACGAGCAGTACTTC
TRBV6-1	TRBD1	TRBJ2-2	NA	CASSHGTAASMELFF	TGTGCCAGCAGCCACGGGACAGCCGCTTCTATGGAGCTGTTTTTT
TRBV7-2	NA	TRBJ2-1	NA	CASSLPALSYNEQFF	TGTGCCAGCAGCTTACCAGCGCTTTCCTACAATGAGCAGTTCTTC
TRBV5-1	NA	TRBJ1-2	few	CASSLETRGYTF	TGCGCCAGCAGCTTGGAGACCCGTGGCTACACCTTC
TRBV5-1	NA	TRBJ2-1	NA	CASSLDVWNEQFF	TGCGCCAGCAGCTTGGATGTGTGGAATGAGCAGTTCTTC
TRBV28	NA	TRBJ2-5	few	CASSPTPVGETQYF	TGTGCCAGCAGTCCGACCCCCGTGGGGGAGACCCAGTACTTC
TRBV4-3	TRBD1	TRBJ2-7	NA	CASSQIGTGGAEQYF	TGCGCCAGCAGCCAAATCGGGACAGGGGGGGCCGAGCAGTACTTC
TRBV11-3	NA	TRBJ2-1	NA	CASSGSGTGNNEQFF	TGTGCCAGCAGTGGATCCGGGACCGGGAACAATGAGCAGTTCTTC
TRBV4-2	TRBD2	TRBJ2-1	few	CASSPLLGGRYNEQFF	TGTGCCAGCAGCCCCCTACTGGGGGGGAGATACAATGAGCAGTTCTTC
TRBV4-3	TRBD2	TRBJ2-1	few	CASSQDLSASGPHNEQFF	TGCGCCAGCAGCCAAGATCTTTCGGCTAGCGGACCCCACAATGAGCAGTTCTTC
TRBV9	NA	TRBJ2-2	NA	CASSVSASDTGELFF	TGTGCCAGCAGCGTTTCAGCGTCGGACACCGGGGAGCTGTTTTTT
TRBV7-8	TRBD1	TRBJ2-1	NA	CASSPKDRDSYNEQFF	TGTGCCAGCAGCCCCAAGGACAGGGACTCCTACAATGAGCAGTTCTTC
TRBV10-2	NA	TRBJ2-6	NA	CASSEIWGTSSGANVLTF	TGCGCCAGCAGTGAGATTTGGGGTACAAGCTCTGGGGCCAACGTCCTGACTTTC
TRBV29-1	TRBD1	TRBJ2-5	NA	CSVDKPGQGYQETQYF	TGCAGCGTTGACAAACCCGGACAGGGGTACCAAGAGACCCAGTACTTC
TRBV5-1	NA	TRBJ1-1	many	CASSLWGKRGNTEAFF	TGCGCCAGCAGCTTATGGGGAAAGAGGGGTAACACTGAAGCTTTCTTT
TRBV18	TRBD2	TRBJ2-1	NA	CASSSTGLPNEQFF	TGTGCCAGCTCATCCACGGGACTACCCAATGAGCAGTTCTTC
TRBV10-2	NA	TRBJ2-2	NA	CASSVRRGANTGELFF	TGCGCCAGCAGTGTCCGAAGGGGGGCGAACACCGGGGAGCTGTTTTTT
TRBV20-1	NA	TRBJ2-3	NA	CSARWGGRSDTQYF	TGCAGTGCTAGATGGGGGGGCCGTTCAGATACGCAGTATTTT
TRBV4-1	NA	TRBJ2-7	NA	CASSQGVAGNYEQYF	TGCGCCAGCAGCCAGGGAGTGGCAGGGAATTACGAGCAGTACTTC
TRBV28	NA	TRBJ1-2	many	CASSRGDYGYTF	TGTGCCAGCAGTAGGGGGGACTATGGCTACACCTTC
TRBV28	TRBD1	TRBJ2-5	NA	CASSPWDRPSGDF	TGTGCCAGCAGTCCTTGGGACAGGCCCTCCGGGGACTTC
TRBV7-9	TRBD1	TRBJ2-1	few	CASSGQGLAEQFF	TGTGCCAGCAGCGGACAGGGACTGGCCGAGCAGTTCTTC
TRBV12-3/TRBV12-4	NA	TRBJ1-1	NA	CASSGDPSIEAFF	TGTGCCAGCAGTGGGGATCCTTCAATTGAAGCTTTCTTT
TRBV24-1	NA	TRBJ2-3	few	CATSDPTSGTPLTDTQYF	TGTGCCACCAGTGATCCGACGTCCGGGACCCCCCTCACAGATACGCAGTATTTT
TRBV28	TRBD1	TRBJ2-7	NA	CASSSGTGLGQYF	TGTGCCAGCAGCTCCGGGACAGGGCTTGGGCAGTACTTC
TRBV28	NA	TRBJ2-7	few	CASRPEFPSYEQYF	TGTGCCAGCAGGCCTGAGTTCCCTTCCTACGAGCAGTACTTC
TRBV3-1	NA	TRBJ1-1	NA	CASTPGTSKTEAFF	TGTGCCAGCACCCCAGGGACGTCAAAGACTGAAGCTTTCTTT
TRBV2	NA	TRBJ2-3	NA	CASSEVPADTQYF	TGTGCCAGCAGTGAAGTGCCCGCAGATACGCAGTATTTT
TRBV12-3/TRBV12-4	TRBD1	TRBJ2-1	NA	CASSQAGTGINEQFF	TGTGCCAGCAGTCAGGCGGGGACAGGGATAAATGAGCAGTTCTTC
TRBV7-6	NA	TRBJ1-3	once	CASRPQGPYGNTIYF	TGTGCCAGCAGACCACAGGGACCCTACGGAAACACCATATATTTT
TRBV7-9	NA	TRBJ2-3	once	CASSLGVASSIDTQYF	TGTGCCAGCAGCTTAGGAGTCGCTAGTAGCATAGATACGCAGTATTTT
TRBV20-1	NA	TRBJ2-7	few	CSARDPGQPNYEQYF	TGCAGTGCTAGAGACCCGGGACAACCTAACTACGAGCAGTACTTC
TRBV7-9	NA	TRBJ1-1	NA	CASTPSGTGSIAFF	TGTGCCAGCACCCCAAGCGGCACAGGGAGTATCGCTTTCTTT
TRBV24-1	NA	TRBJ2-1	few	CATSDLHLSSNEQFF	TGTGCCACCAGTGATTTGCATCTGTCCTCCAATGAGCAGTTCTTC
TRBV5-1	NA	TRBJ1-1	NA	CASSLVIGDTEAFF	TGCGCCAGCAGCTTGGTTATCGGGGATACTGAAGCTTTCTTT
TRBV6-5	TRBD1	TRBJ2-7	few	CASSFRGRLYEQYF	TGTGCCAGCAGTTTCAGGGGGCGATTGTACGAGCAGTACTTC
TRBV5-1	NA	TRBJ1-1	few	CASSLGLTKMNTEAFF	TGCGCCAGCAGCTTGGGGCTTACGAAAATGAACACTGAAGCTTTCTTT
TRBV12-3/TRBV12-4	TRBD1	TRBJ1-2	NA	CASSPGTGMNYGYTF	TGTGCCAGCAGTCCCGGGACAGGGATGAACTATGGCTACACCTTC
TRBV12-3/TRBV12-4	TRBD2	TRBJ2-3	few	CASTLAGGRGTQYF	TGTGCCAGCACCTTAGCGGGGGGCCGAGGTACGCAGTATTTT
TRBV9	NA	TRBJ2-2	NA	CASSPPGAGAGGELFF	TGTGCCAGCAGCCCCCCCGGGGCGGGGGCAGGCGGGGAGCTGTTTTTT
TRBV9	NA	TRBJ1-1	once	CASSVEDRHWVEAFF	TGTGCCAGCAGCGTAGAGGACAGACACTGGGTGGAAGCTTTCTTT
TRBV7-9	NA	TRBJ2-1	few	CASSFGTDYNEQFF	TGTGCCAGCAGCTTCGGGACCGACTACAATGAGCAGTTCTTC
TRBV5-5	NA	TRBJ2-1	NA	CASSFPQTRTEQFF	TGTGCCAGCAGCTTCCCTCAGACTAGAACCGAGCAGTTCTTC
TRBV7-2	NA	TRBJ2-7	few	CASSFDGAPYEQYF	TGTGCCAGCAGCTTTGATGGAGCGCCCTACGAGCAGTACTTC